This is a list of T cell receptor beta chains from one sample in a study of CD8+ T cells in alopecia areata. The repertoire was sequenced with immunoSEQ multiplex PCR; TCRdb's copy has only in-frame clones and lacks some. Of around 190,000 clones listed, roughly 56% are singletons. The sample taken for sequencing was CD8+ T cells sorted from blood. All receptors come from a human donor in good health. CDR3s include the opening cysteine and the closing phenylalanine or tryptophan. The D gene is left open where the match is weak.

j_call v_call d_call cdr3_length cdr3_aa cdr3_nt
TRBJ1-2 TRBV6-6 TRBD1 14 CASSLQGVGYGYTF TGTGCCAGCAGTCTCCAGGGGGTGGGCTATGGCTACACCTTC
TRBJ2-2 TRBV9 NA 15 CASSVHGGNTGELFF TGTGCCAGCAGCGTACACGGGGGGAACACCGGGGAGCTGTTTTTT
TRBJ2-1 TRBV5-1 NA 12 CASSPTRDEQFF TGCGCCAGCAGCCCTACTAGGGATGAGCAGTTCTTC
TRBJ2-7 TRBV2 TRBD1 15 CASRGLDRGSYEQYF TGTGCCAGCAGGGGGCTGGACAGGGGATCCTACGAGCAGTACTTC
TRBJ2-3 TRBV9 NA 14 CASSGTESTDTQYF TGTGCCAGCAGCGGGACAGAGAGCACAGATACGCAGTATTTT
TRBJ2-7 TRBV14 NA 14 CASSQGGPPYEQYF TGTGCCAGCAGCCAAGGGGGGCCGCCCTACGAGCAGTACTTC
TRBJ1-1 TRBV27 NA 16 CASSDVSVEGPTEAFF TGTGCCAGCAGTGACGTATCCGTGGAGGGGCCCACTGAAGCTTTCTTT
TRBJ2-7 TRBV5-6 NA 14 CASSPGSADYEQYF TGTGCCAGCAGCCCCGGATCCGCAGACTACGAGCAGTACTTC
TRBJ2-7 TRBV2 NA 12 CASSDLTYEQYF TGTGCCAGTTCGGACCTAACCTACGAGCAGTACTTC
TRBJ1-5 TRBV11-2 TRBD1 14 CASSDRTGIQPQHF TGTGCCAGCAGCGATCGGACAGGGATCCAGCCCCAGCATTTT